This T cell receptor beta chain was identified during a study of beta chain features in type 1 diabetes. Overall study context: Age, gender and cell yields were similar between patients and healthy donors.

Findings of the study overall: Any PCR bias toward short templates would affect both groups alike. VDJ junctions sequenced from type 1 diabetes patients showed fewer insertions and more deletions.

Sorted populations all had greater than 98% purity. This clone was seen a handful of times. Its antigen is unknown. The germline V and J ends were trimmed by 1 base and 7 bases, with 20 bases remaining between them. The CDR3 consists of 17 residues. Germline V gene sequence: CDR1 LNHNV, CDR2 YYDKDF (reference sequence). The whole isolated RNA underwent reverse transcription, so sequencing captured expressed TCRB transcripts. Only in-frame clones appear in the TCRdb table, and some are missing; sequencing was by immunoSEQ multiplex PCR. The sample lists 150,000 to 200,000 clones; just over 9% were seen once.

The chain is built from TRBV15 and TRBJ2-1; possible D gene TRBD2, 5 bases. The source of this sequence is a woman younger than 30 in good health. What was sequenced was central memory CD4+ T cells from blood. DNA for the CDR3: TGTGCCACCAGCAGAGTTCTCATGGCAAGCGGAGGTAATGAGCAGTTCTTC. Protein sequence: CATSRVLMASGGNEQFF.